Shown below are 6 T cell receptor beta chains from a single sample sequenced in a study of beta chain features in type 1 diabetes. Findings and limits, study-wide: TCRB CDR3 length was moderately but significantly reduced in all four CD4+ subsets of Type 1 diabetes patients.

These receptors lack a known antigen. Expressed TCRB transcripts were sequenced because the isolated RNA had all been reverse transcribed beforehand. TCRdb keeps only in-frame clones here, not all; method: immunoSEQ multiplex PCR. The data show about 160,000 clones, with about 8.1% seen just once and around 0.5% held by the top ten. The sequenced sample was central memory CD4+ T cells from blood. Every receptor here comes from a woman under 30 with type 1 diabetes.

This chain connects TRBV19 to TRBJ1-2; TRBD1 is a possible D gene (5 bases). V shed 6 bases and J shed 6 bases, with 14 bases lying between them. Germline V CDR1 and CDR2: LNHDA, SQIVND (reference sequence). CDR3 size: 13 residues. The CDR3, as DNA: TGTGCCAGTAGCAGCGTCGGGGGTGATGGCTACACCTTC. Its protein product is CASSSVGGDGYTF.

The sample holds a few counts of this clone. The chain uses TRBV28 and TRBJ2-5, with D tentatively TRBD1 (5 bases). This CDR3 has 15 amino acids. V lost 5 bases and J 4 bases, leaving 17 bases between the germline ends. Per the germline V gene, CDR1 is MDHEN and CDR2 is SYDVKM. CDR3 DNA sequence: TGTGCCAGCAGTCCTACGACAGCTACAAGAGAGACCCAGTACTTC. Its translation: CASSPTTATRETQYF.

This clone was seen more than once but under ten times. The V gene is TRBV10-3, the J gene TRBJ2-2; D call uncertain. Trimming cost V 10 bases and J 2 bases, with 14 bases left between them. The CDR3 sequence is 14 residues long. Germline V CDR1 and CDR2: ENHRY, SYGVKD. CDR3 protein: CATSVEHNTGELFF. DNA for the CDR3: TGTGCCACCAGCGTAGAGCATAACACCGGGGAGCTGTTTTTT.

V usage is TRBV9 and J usage is TRBJ1-1; D possibly corresponds to TRBD1 (6 bases). Between the trimmed V and J ends, which lost 4 bases and 0 bases, there was a span of 10 bases. This CDR3 is 14 amino acids long. Germline CDR1 and CDR2: SGDLS and YYNGEE. The CDR3 nucleotides read TGTGCCAGCAGCACCGGACAGATGAACACTGAAGCTTTCTTT. Protein product: CASSTGQMNTEAFF.

The chain has TRBV7-2 and TRBJ1-1; D is perhaps TRBD1 (5 bases). Trimming stripped 1 base from V and 4 bases from J, with 19 bases between. The germline V gene has CDR1 SGHTA and CDR2 FQGNSA. The length of the CDR3 is 17 residues. CDR3 region: CASSLGSIRGGGTEAFF. The CDR3 DNA sequence: TGTGCCAGCAGCTTAGGTAGTATTCGCGGGGGAGGCACTGAAGCTTTCTTT.

The CDR3 is CASSVTTTTSGQNTEAFF. In DNA, the CDR3 is TGTGCCAGCAGCGTAACGACAACCACCTCGGGACAGAACACTGAAGCTTTCTTT. The rearrangement uses TRBV9 and TRBJ1-1; TRBD1 is a possible D gene (6 bases). CDR1 is SGDLS, CDR2 YYNGEE, per germline. V was shortened by 1 base and J by 1 base, with 20 bases between the two germline ends. The CDR3 has 18 amino acids. The complete variable domain, with remaining parts taken from reference TRBV9 and TRBJ1-1, reads DSGVTQTPKHLITATGQRVTLRCSPRSGDLSVYWYQQSLDQGLQFLIQYYNGEERAKGNILERFSAQQFPDLHSELNLSSLELGDSALYFCASSVTTTTSGQNTEAFFGQGTRLTVV.